The 27 T cell receptor beta chains below come from one sample, sequenced in a study of PD-1 blockade in mismatch repair-deficient tumors. Sequencing used immunoSEQ multiplex PCR; TCRdb keeps in-frame clones, though not all of them. In the table there are some 120,000 clones, roughly 90% of which are singletons. Sequencing used peripheral blood, obtained roughly 67 weeks after starting pembrolizumab. The receptors derive from an adult with mismatch repair-deficient cancer.

The chain couples TRBV20-1 to TRBJ2-7; unclear D gene. V lost 1 base to trimming and J lost 5 bases, with 6 bases between them. Germline V gene lookup returns CDR1 DFQATT and CDR2 SNEGSKA (reference sequence). The CDR3 has 11 residues. The CDR3 region has the DNA TGCAGTGCTAGAGTCTCTCACGAGCAGTACTTC. Translating gives CSARVSHEQYF.

J is TRBJ1-2 and V is TRBV2; D may be TRBD1 (5 bases). CDR1 is SNHLY and CDR2 is FYNNEI in the germline V gene. This CDR3 is 15 amino acids long. With 5 bases removed from V and 5 bases from J, the gap between germline ends came to 18 bases. The CDR3 sequence is CASSITTRGGYGYTF. Here the CDR3 DNA reads TGTGCCAGCAGTATAACGACGCGCGGGGGATATGGCTACACCTTC.

This clone was recorded only once. The rearrangement uses TRBV7-8 and TRBJ2-7; D unclear. CDR1 and CDR2 from the germline V gene are SGHVS and FQNEAQ. Trimming shortened V by 3 bases and J by 0 bases, and 12 bases separated the two germline ends. This CDR3 has 15 amino acids. In DNA form, the CDR3 reads TGTGCCAGCAGCTTTGTTCCAGCGTCCTCCTACGAGCAGTACTTC. This translates into CASSFVPASSYEQYF.

The CDR3 DNA reads as TGTGCCAGCAGGAAGATGACGGAGAACACCGGGGAGCTGTTTTTT. Protein: CASRKMTENTGELFF. V is TRBV2 and J is TRBJ2-2; D gene ambiguous. The V end lost 6 bases, the J end lost 1 base, and 12 bases lay between the germline ends. The CDR3 has 15 amino acids. The V gene's germline CDR1 is SNHLY and CDR2 FYNNEI.

This chain joins TRBV7-8 and TRBJ1-3, with D perhaps TRBD1 (6 bases). This CDR3 region has 17 residues. Trimming removed 5 bases from V and 2 bases from J, with 19 bases in between. Germline V gives CDR1 SGHVS, CDR2 FQNEAQ. As DNA, the CDR3 is TGTGCCAGCAGCGTGTTTGTGACAGGCGAAACTGGAAACACCATATATTTT. Residues: CASSVFVTGETGNTIYF. The variable domain in full, completed from reference TRBV7-8 and TRBJ1-3, reads GAGVSQSPRYKVAKRGQDVALRCDPISGHVSLFWYQQALGQGPEFLTYFQNEAQLDKSGLPSDRFFAERPEGSVSTLKIQRTQQEDSAVYLCASSVFVTGETGNTIYFGEGSWLTVV.

This clone was observed a handful of times. V and J are TRBV5-2 and TRBJ1-4. TRBV5-2 is reported as a pseudogene. CDR3 length: 13 residues. Here the CDR3 reads CASSLVPDEKLFF. CDR3 nucleotides: TGTGCCAGCAGCTTAGTGCCAGACGAAAAACTGTTTTTT.

The chain carries TRBV25-1 and TRBJ1-4; a weak D match, TRBD1 (5 bases). Trimming stripped 6 bases from V and 4 bases from J, with 12 bases between. Germline CDR1 MGHDK, CDR2 SYGVNS. This CDR3 contains 14 residues. The chain's CDR3 is CASSGTTDNEKLFF. The CDR3 bases are TGTGCCAGCAGCGGGACGACCGATAATGAAAAACTGTTTTTT.

The chain recombines TRBV19 with TRBJ2-7; tentative D call: TRBD1 (6 bases). Germline V gene sequence: CDR1 LNHDA, CDR2 SQIVND (reference sequence). This CDR3 has 15 residues. V gave up 1 base and J gave up 3 bases, with 13 bases separating them. The CDR3 loop reads CASSIAQGSNYEQYF. DNA for the CDR3: TGTGCCAGTAGTATAGCTCAGGGGTCAAACTACGAGCAGTACTTC.

For this clone: Different DNA sequences within this sample yield the same CDR3. The rearrangement joins TRBV18 to TRBJ2-2; unclear D gene. CDR3 length: 14 amino acids. Germline CDR1 KGHSH, CDR2 LQKENI. V was cut by 2 bases and J by 0 bases, with 4 bases left in between. The CDR3 DNA follows: TGTGCCAGCTCACCAGTAGCGAACACCGGGGAGCTGTTTTTT. It is translated as CASSPVANTGELFF.

The rearrangement links TRBV11-2 to TRBJ1-2; 7 bases map to TRBD1. The germline V gene has CDR1 SGHAT and CDR2 FQNNGV. V lost 6 bases and J lost 7; bases outside the gene matches: 11. This CDR3 comprises 14 residues. The CDR3 here is CASRSLQGLSGYTF. The CDR3 bases are TGTGCCAGCAGGTCATTACAGGGGCTGAGTGGCTACACCTTC.

The count of this clone is one. This chain joins TRBV4-3 and TRBJ2-5; D possibly corresponds to TRBD2 (6 bases). Germline lookup yields CDR1 LGHNA and CDR2 YSLEER. V lost 2 bases and J lost 5, with 15 bases in between. This CDR3 has 15 residues. CDR3 sequence: CASSQTGGSWETQYF. The CDR3 bases are TGCGCCAGCAGCCAAACCGGAGGGTCTTGGGAGACCCAGTACTTC.

This clone was recorded a few times. The chain combines TRBV5-1 with TRBJ2-7; a weak D match, TRBD2 (6 bases). Per germline, CDR1 SGHRS and CDR2 YFSETQ. The V end lost 4 bases, the J end lost 4 bases, and 6 bases lay between the germline ends. This CDR3 spans 11 amino acids. The CDR3 nucleotides read TGCGCCAGCAGCGGGGGGTACGAGCAGTACTTC. Protein: CASSGGYEQYF.

This clone showed up just a few times. J is TRBJ1-2 and V is TRBV4-1; D unclear. Trimming shortened V by 4 bases and J by 4 bases, and 10 bases separated the two germline ends. The CDR3 spans 13 residues. Germline CDR1 MGHRA, CDR2 YSYEKL. CDR3 DNA: TGCGCCAGCAGCCCCCGGACGCGCTATGGCTACACCTTC. Translating it yields CASSPRTRYGYTF.

CDR3 bases: TGTGCCAGCAGCGTAGCGGGGGGTGTAGAGACCCAGTACTTC. Its protein is CASSVAGGVETQYF. This chain links TRBV9 with TRBJ2-5, with 7 bases identical to TRBD2. The CDR3 contains 14 residues. Trimming cost V 0 bases and J 4 bases; bases outside gene matches: 3. The germline gives CDR1 SGDLS, CDR2 YYNGEE.

The chain is built from TRBV12-2 and TRBJ1-4; the tabulated D call, TRBD1, remains unverified against the DNA. TRBV12-2 is a known pseudogene. This CDR3 spans 15 amino acids. The CDR3: CASRLKGGGDEKLFF. The CDR3 region has the DNA TGTGCAAGTCGCTTAAAAGGGGGTGGGGATGAAAAACTGTTTTTT.

Only a few counts were recorded for this clone. The chain combines TRBV10-3 with TRBJ2-2; perhaps TRBD1 as D (5 bases). Germline lookup yields CDR1 ENHRY and CDR2 SYGVKD. The CDR3 has 14 residues. Between the trimmed V and J ends, which lost 6 bases and 1 base, there was a span of 9 bases. Here the CDR3 reads CAIRLQENTGELFF. For the CDR3, the DNA is TGTGCCATCAGATTACAGGAGAACACCGGGGAGCTGTTTTTT.

Turning to this clone: Other DNA sequences in the same sample also yield this CDR3. This chain links TRBV27 with TRBJ2-7; D ambiguous. V lost 4 bases, J lost 3 bases, and 4 bases lay in between. The CDR3 is 11 residues long. The germline V gene has CDR1 MNHEY and CDR2 SMNVEV (reference sequence). Here the CDR3 DNA reads TGTGCCAGCAGTTACGGCTACGAGCAGTACTTC. It is translated as CASSYGYEQYF.

This clone turned up a few times. The chain uses TRBV6-5 and TRBJ2-7; maybe TRBD2 (5 bases). Looked up from germline, CDR1 is MNHEY and CDR2 is SVGAGI. CDR3 length equals 13 residues. V was cut by 3 bases and J by 5 bases, with 11 bases left in between. The CDR3 sequence: CASSYVSGDEQYF. The CDR3 DNA follows: TGTGCCAGCAGTTATGTCTCCGGGGACGAGCAGTACTTC.

Only one count was recorded for this clone. The chain links TRBV7-9 to TRBJ2-5; D may correspond to TRBD1 or TRBD2 (5 bases each). The germline gives CDR1 SEHNR, CDR2 FQNEAQ (reference sequence). V lost 6 bases and J lost 4, with 15 bases in between. The CDR3 runs 14 residues. The CDR3 loop reads CASRAWDPIETQYF. The CDR3 DNA is TGTGCCAGCAGGGCCTGGGACCCAATAGAGACCCAGTACTTC. Based on the CDR3 plus reference TRBV7-9 and TRBJ2-5, the full variable domain is DTGVSQNPRHKITKRGQNVTFRCDPISEHNRLYWYRQTLGQGPEFLTYFQNEAQLEKSRLLSDRFSAERPKGSFSTLEIQRTEQGDSAMYLCASRAWDPIETQYFGPGTRLLVL.

The genes are TRBV30 and TRBJ1-2, with TRBD1 as a possible D gene (6 bases). Germline CDR1 and CDR2: GTSNPN and SVGIG (reference sequence). The V end was cut by 6 bases, the J end by 3 bases, with 11 bases between. This CDR3 contains 12 residues. Here the CDR3 DNA reads TGTGCCTGCCACAGGGAGGACTATGGCTACACCTTC. As protein: CACHREDYGYTF. Complete variable domain (other parts from reference TRBV30 and TRBJ1-2): SQTIHQWPATLVQPVGSPLSLECTVEGTSNPNLYWYRQAAGRGLQLLFYSVGIGQISSEVPQNLSASRPQDRQFILSSKKLLLSDSGFYLCACHREDYGYTFGSGTRLTVV.

This clone has only one observation. V gene TRBV5-1 combines with J gene TRBJ1-1; 9 bases agree with TRBD1. The junction had 6 bases not matched to a gene; V was cut back by 2 bases and J by 4 bases. The CDR3 loop spans 15 amino acids. Per germline, CDR1 SGHRS and CDR2 YFSETQ. In DNA, the CDR3 is TGCGCCAGCAGCTTAGGGACAGGGAGTAGCACTGAAGCTTTCTTT. Residues: CASSLGTGSSTEAFF. The whole variable domain, remainder taken from reference TRBV5-1 and TRBJ1-1, is KAGVTQTPRYLIKTRGQQVTLSCSPISGHRSVSWYQQTPGQGLQFLFEYFSETQRNKGNFPGRFSGRQFSNSRSEMNVSTLELGDSALYLCASSLGTGSSTEAFFGQGTRLTVV.

This clone was recorded at least ten times. The chain has TRBV25-1 and TRBJ1-2; D ambiguous. The length of the CDR3 is 12 residues. Germline V CDR1 and CDR2: MGHDK, SYGVNS. The ends were cut back, 9 bases at V and 4 bases at J, with 12 bases in the middle. CDR3 amino acids: CASEDLSYGYTF. The CDR3 nucleotides are TGTGCCAGTGAGGATCTTTCCTATGGCTACACCTTC.

The chain recombines TRBV5-1 with TRBJ2-2, with 10 nucleotides matching TRBD2. Germline loops: CDR1 SGHRS, CDR2 YFSETQ. The CDR3 runs 15 residues. With V trimmed by 3 bases and J by 6 bases, 5 bases remained unmatched. The CDR3 reads CASSYSGREAGELFF. CDR3 sequence (DNA): TGCGCCAGCAGCTACAGCGGGAGGGAGGCCGGGGAGCTGTTTTTT.

The chain has TRBV28 and TRBJ2-1, with D perhaps matching TRBD2 (6 bases). Germline CDR1 is MDHEN and CDR2 is SYDVKM. The CDR3 spans 15 residues. Trimming shortened V by 3 bases and J by 9 bases, and 18 bases separated the two germline ends. DNA of the CDR3: TGTGCCAGCAGTTTTTCCAGTCCTTCGCGGGGTGAGCAGTTCTTC. Protein product: CASSFSSPSRGEQFF.

The chain joins TRBV5-1 to TRBJ2-7, with D maybe TRBD2 (5 bases). CDR3 length: 13 amino acids. Germline CDR1 and CDR2: SGHRS and YFSETQ. V lost 1 base to trimming and J lost 6 bases, with 11 bases between them. The CDR3 DNA follows: TGCGCCAGCAGCTTGTCTCGGAGGTCCGAGCAGTACTTC. It yields the protein CASSLSRRSEQYF. Full variable domain (rest looked up from reference TRBV5-1 and TRBJ2-7): KAGVTQTPRYLIKTRGQQVTLSCSPISGHRSVSWYQQTPGQGLQFLFEYFSETQRNKGNFPGRFSGRQFSNSRSEMNVSTLELGDSALYLCASSLSRRSEQYFGPGTRLTVT.

The sample holds one count of this clone. This CDR3 is CASSDLAGADTQYF. CDR3 sequence (DNA): TGTGCCAGCAGTGACTTAGCGGGAGCAGATACGCAGTATTTT. This sequence joins TRBV6-4 and TRBJ2-3, with 9 bases that match TRBD2. The V gene's germline CDR1 is MRHNA and CDR2 SNTAGT. The trim removed 1 base at V and 4 bases at J, leaving 0 bases unmatched. This CDR3 contains 14 residues.

The chain couples TRBV21-1 to TRBJ1-5; the table's D gene call, TRBD1, was not cross checked with the DNA. TRBV21-1 constitutes a pseudogene. The CDR3 loop spans 16 amino acids. The CDR3 spells CASSKARRGLTQPQHF. DNA of the CDR3: TGTGCCAGCAGCAAAGCGCGCAGGGGCCTTACACAGCCCCAGCATTTT.